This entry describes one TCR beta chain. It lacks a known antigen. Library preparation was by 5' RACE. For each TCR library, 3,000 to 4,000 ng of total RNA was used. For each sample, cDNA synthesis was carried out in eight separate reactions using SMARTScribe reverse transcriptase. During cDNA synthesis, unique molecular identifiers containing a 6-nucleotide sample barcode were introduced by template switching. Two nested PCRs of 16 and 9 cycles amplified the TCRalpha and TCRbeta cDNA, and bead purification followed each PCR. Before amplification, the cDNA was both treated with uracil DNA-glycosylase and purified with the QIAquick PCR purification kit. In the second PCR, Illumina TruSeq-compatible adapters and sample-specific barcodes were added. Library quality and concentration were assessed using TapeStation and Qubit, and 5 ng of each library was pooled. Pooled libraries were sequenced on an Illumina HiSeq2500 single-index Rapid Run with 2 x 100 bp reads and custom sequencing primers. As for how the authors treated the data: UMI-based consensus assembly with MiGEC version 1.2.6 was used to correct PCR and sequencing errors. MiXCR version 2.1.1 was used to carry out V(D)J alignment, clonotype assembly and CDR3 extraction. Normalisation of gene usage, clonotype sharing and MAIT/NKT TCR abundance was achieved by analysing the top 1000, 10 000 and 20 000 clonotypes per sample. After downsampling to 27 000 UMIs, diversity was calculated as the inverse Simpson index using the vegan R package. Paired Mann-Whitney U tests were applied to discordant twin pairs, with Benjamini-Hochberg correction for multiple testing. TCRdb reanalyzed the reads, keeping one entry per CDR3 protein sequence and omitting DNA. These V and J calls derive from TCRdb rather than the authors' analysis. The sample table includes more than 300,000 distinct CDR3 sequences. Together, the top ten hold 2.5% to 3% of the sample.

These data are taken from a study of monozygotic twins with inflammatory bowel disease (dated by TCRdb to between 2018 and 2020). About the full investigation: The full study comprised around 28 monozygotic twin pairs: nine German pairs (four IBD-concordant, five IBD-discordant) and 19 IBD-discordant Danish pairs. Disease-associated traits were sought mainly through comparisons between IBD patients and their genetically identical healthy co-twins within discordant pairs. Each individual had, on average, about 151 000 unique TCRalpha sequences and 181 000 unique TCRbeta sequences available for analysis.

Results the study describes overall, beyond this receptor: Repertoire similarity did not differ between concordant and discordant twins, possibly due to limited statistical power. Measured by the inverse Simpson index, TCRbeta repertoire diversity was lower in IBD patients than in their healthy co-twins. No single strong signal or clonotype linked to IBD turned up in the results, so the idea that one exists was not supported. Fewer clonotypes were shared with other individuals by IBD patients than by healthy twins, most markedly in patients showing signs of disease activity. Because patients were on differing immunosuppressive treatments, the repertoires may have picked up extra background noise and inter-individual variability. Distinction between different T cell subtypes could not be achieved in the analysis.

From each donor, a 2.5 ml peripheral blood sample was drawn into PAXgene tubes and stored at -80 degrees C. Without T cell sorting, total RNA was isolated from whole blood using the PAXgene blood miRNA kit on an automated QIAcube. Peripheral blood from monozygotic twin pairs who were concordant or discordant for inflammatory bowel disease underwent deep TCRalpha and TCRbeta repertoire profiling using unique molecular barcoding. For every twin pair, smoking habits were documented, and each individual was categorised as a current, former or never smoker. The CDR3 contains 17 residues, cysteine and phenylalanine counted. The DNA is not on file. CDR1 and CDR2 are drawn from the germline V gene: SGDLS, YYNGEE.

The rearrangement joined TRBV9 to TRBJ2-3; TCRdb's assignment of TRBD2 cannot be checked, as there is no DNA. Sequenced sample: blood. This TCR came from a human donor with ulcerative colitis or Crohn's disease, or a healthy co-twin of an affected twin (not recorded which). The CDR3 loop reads CASSVEPVPISTDTQYF.